This T cell receptor (beta chain) derives from a study of Graves' ophthalmopathy and Graves' hyperthyroidism. The study amplified TCR beta CDR3 regions using RNA transcripts. RT-PCR in the first round used HTBI primers; a second-round multiplex PCR followed. TCRdb re-called the multiplex PCR reads through MiXCR, storing one row per CDR3 protein. The sample yields around 1.1 million distinct CDR3 sequences, about 35% seen once. The CDR3 has 16 residues. V shed 0 bases and J 0 bases; nucleotides not matched to a gene: 4. Germline assignment: CDR1 SGHDT and CDR2 YYEEEE. As for this clonotype: What it binds is unknown.

Newly diagnosed hyperthyroidism donors, aged 18 to 65, duration under 2 months. Among the exclusions were patients with other autoimmune diseases, uncontrolled infections, pregnancy or lactation. Findings and limits, study-wide: Most clonotypes expanded in thyroid above 0.001 frequency were present in blood too. With a specificity of 72.22% and a sensitivity of around 71%, the model predicted ophthalmopathy progression.

This chain joins TRBV5-6 and TRBJ1-1; 8 bases agree with TRBD1. The sequence came from an adult man with Graves' hyperthyroidism. The specimen sequenced was peripheral blood or thyroid tissue (not recorded which). The CDR3 nucleotides read TGTGCCAGCAGCTTGGGGGGGGACAGGCTGAACACTGAAGCTTTCTTT. The encoded protein is CASSLGGDRLNTEAFF.